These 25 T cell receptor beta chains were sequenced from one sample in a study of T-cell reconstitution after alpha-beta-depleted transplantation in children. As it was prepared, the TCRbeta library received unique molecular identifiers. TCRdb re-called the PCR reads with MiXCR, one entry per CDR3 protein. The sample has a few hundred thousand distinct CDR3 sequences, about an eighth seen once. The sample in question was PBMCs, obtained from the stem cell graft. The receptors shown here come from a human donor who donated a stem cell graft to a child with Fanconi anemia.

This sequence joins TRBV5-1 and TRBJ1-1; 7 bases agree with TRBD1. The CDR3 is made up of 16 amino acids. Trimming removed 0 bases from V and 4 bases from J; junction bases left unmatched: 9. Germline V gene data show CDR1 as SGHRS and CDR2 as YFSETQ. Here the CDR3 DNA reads TGCGCCAGCAGCTTGGACTTTTCAGGGGGGGGCACTGAAGCTTTCTTT. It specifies CASSLDFSGGGTEAFF.

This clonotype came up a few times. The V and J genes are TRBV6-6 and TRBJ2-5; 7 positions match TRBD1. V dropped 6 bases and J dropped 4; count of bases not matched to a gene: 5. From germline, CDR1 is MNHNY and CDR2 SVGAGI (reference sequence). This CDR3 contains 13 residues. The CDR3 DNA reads TGTGCCAGCAGCGTTACAGGGGTAGAGACCCAGTACTTC. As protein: CASSVTGVETQYF.

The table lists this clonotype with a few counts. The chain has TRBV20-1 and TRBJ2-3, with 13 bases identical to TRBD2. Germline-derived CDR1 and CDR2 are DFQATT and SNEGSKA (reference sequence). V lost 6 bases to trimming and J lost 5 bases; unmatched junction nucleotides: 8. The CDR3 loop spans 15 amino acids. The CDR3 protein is CSATRTSGGIDTQYF. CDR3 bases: TGCAGTGCGACCCGGACTAGCGGGGGAATAGATACGCAGTATTTT.

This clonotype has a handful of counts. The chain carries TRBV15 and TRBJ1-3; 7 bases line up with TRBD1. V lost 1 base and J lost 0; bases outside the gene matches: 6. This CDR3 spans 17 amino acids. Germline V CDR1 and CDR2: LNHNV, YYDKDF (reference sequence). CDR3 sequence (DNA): TGTGCCACCAGCAGAGTTGGACAGGTTCTCTCTGGAAACACCATATATTTT. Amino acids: CATSRVGQVLSGNTIYF.

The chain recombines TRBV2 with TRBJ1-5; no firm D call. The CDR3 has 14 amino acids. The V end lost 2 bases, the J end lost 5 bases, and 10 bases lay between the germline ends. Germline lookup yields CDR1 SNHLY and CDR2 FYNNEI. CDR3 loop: CASSESMPDQPQHF. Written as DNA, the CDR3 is TGTGCCAGCAGTGAAAGCATGCCGGATCAGCCCCAGCATTTT.

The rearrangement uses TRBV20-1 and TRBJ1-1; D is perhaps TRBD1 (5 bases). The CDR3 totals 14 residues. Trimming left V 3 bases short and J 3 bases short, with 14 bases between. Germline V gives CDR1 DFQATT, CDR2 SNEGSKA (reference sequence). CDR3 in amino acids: CSARGGEKYTEAFF. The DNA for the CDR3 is TGCAGTGCTAGGGGGGGGGAGAAGTACACTGAAGCTTTCTTT.

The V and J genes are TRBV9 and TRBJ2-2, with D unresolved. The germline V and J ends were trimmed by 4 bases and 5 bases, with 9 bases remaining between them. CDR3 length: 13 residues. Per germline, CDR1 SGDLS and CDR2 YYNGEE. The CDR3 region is CASSLAQTGELFF. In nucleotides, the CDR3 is TGTGCCAGCAGCCTCGCCCAGACCGGGGAGCTGTTTTTT.

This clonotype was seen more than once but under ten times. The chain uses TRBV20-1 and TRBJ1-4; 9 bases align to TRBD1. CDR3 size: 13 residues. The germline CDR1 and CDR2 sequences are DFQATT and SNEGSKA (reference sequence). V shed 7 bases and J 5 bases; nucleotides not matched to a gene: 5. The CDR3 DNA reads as TGCAGTGTTCCCGGGACAGGGAATGAAAAACTGTTTTTT. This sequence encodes CSVPGTGNEKLFF.

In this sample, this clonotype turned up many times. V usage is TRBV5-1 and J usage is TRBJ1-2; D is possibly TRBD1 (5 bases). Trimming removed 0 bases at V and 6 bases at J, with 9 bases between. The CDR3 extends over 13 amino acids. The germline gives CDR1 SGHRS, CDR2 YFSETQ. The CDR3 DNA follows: TGCGCCAGCAGCTTGGACAGGTGGGATGGCTACACCTTC. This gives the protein CASSLDRWDGYTF.

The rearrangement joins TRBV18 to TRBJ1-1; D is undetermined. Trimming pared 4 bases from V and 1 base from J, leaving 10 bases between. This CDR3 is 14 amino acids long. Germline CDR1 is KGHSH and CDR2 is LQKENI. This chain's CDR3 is CASSLRPRNTEAFF. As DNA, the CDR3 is TGTGCCAGCTCACTCAGGCCGAGGAACACTGAAGCTTTCTTT.

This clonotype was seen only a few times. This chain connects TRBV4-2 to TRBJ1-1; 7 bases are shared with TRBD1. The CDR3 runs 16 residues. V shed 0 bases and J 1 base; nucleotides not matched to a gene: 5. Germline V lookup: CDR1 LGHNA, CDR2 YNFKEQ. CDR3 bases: TGTGCCAGCAGCCAAGATATAGACAGGGAGAACACTGAAGCTTTCTTT. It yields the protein CASSQDIDRENTEAFF.

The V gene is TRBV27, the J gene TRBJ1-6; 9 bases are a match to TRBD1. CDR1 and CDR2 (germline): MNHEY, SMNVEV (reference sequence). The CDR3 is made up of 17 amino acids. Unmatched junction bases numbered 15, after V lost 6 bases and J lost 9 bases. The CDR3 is CASSPFRSTGGRSPLHF. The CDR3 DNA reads TGTGCCAGCAGCCCTTTTCGTTCTACAGGGGGCCGTTCACCCCTCCACTTT.

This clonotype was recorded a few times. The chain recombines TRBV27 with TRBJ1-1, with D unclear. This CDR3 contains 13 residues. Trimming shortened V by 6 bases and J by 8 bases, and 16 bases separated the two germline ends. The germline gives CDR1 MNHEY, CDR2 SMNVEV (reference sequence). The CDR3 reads CASRDSAGLEAFF. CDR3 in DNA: TGTGCCAGCAGAGACTCTGCTGGCCTCGAAGCTTTCTTT.

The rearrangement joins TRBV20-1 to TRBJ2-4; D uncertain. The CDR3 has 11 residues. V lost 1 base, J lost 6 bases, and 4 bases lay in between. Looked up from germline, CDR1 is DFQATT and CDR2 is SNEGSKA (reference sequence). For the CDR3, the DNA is TGCAGTGCTAGAGCGGGAAACATTCAGTACTTC. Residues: CSARAGNIQYF.

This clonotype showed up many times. The CDR3 is CASSSRTGRFEQFF. The CDR3 DNA reads TGTGCCAGCAGCTCCAGGACTGGACGATTTGAGCAGTTCTTC. The V call is TRBV3-1, the J call TRBJ2-1; tentatively, D is TRBD2 (5 bases). The CDR3 totals 14 residues. CDR1 LGHDT and CDR2 YNNKEL come from the germline V gene (reference sequence). The V and J ends lost 5 bases and 9 bases respectively, with 17 bases between them.

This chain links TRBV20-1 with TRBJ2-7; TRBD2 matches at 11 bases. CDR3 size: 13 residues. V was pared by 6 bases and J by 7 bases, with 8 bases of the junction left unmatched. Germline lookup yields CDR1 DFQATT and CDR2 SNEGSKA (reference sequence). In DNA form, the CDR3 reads TGCAGTGCCGCTAGCGGGGGGCGTTCGGAGCAGTACGTC. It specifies CSAASGGRSEQYV.

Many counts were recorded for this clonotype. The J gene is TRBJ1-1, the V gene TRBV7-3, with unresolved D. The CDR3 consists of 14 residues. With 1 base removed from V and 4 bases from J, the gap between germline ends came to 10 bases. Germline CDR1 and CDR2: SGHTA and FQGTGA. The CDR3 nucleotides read TGTGCCAGCAGCTTAATGAGCAGCGGCACTGAAGCTTTCTTT. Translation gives CASSLMSSGTEAFF.

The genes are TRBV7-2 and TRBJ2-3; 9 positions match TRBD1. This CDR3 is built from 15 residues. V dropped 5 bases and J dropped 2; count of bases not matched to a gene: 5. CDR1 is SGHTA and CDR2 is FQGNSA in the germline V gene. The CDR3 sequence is CASSVGQGYTDTQYF. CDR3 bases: TGTGCCAGCAGCGTGGGACAGGGCTACACAGATACGCAGTATTTT.

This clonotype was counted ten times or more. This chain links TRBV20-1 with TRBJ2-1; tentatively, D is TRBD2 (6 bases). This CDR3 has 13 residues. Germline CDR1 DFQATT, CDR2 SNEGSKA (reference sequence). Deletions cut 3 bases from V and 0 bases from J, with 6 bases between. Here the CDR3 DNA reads TGCAGTGCTAGCGGGAGCTCCTACAATGAGCAGTTCTTC. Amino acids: CSASGSSYNEQFF.

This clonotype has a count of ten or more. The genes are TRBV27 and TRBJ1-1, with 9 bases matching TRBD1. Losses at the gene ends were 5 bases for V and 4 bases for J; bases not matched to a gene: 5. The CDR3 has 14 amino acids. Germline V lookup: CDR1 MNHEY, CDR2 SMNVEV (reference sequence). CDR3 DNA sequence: TGTGCCAGCAGTCCCGGACAGGGGATCACTGAAGCTTTCTTT. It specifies CASSPGQGITEAFF.

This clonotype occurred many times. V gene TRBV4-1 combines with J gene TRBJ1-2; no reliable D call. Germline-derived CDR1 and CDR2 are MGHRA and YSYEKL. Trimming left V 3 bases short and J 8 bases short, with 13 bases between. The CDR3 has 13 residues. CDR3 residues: CASSQGSMDGYTF. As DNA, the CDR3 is TGCGCCAGCAGCCAGGGTTCGATGGACGGCTACACCTTC.

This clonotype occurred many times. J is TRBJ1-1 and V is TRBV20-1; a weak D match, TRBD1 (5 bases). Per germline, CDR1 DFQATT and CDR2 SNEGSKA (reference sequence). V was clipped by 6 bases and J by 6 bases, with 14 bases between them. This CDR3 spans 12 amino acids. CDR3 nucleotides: TGCAGTGCCCTGGGGGGGACTCCTGAAGCTTTCTTT. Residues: CSALGGTPEAFF.

DNA for the CDR3: TGCAGTGCTAGATTGGGGAACAGCCACAATCAGCCCCAGCATTTT. Its translation: CSARLGNSHNQPQHF. The chain is built from TRBV20-1 and TRBJ1-5; D is unclear. Germline-derived CDR1 and CDR2 are DFQATT and SNEGSKA (reference sequence). The CDR3 totals 15 residues. Trimming stripped 2 bases from V and 3 bases from J, with 14 bases between.

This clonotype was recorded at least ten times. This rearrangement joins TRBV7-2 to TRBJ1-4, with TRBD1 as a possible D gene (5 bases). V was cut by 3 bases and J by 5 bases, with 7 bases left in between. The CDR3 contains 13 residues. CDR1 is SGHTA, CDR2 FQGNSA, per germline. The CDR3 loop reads CASSLTANEKLFF. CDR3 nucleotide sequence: TGTGCCAGCAGCTTGACAGCGAATGAAAAACTGTTTTTT.

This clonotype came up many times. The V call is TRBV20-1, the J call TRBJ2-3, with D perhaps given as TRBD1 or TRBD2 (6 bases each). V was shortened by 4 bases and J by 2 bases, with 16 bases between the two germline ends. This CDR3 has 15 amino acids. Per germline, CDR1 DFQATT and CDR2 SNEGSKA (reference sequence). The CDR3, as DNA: TGCAGTGCTACGGCCTACGGGGGCCACACAGATACGCAGTATTTT. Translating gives CSATAYGGHTDTQYF.